There are a few counts of the clone carrying this T cell receptor (beta chain). Its antigen is undetermined. This specimen belongs to a study of CD8 T cells in ankylosing spondylitis. The length of the CDR3 is 14 residues. Deletions cut 7 bases from V and 0 bases from J, with 10 bases between. CDR1 and CDR2 from the germline V gene are LNHDA and SQIVND (reference sequence). One entry per CDR3 protein results from TCRdb running MiXCR on the 5' RACE reads. The sample comprises some 330,000 distinct CDR3 sequences, roughly 8% of which are singletons, and 14% to 15% rests with the top ten. Whole-study findings and limits: A TCR beta motif of roughly eight highly homologous variants appeared characteristic of ankylosing spondylitis blood. It was reported that disease-linked clones were significantly enriched in matched ankylosing spondylitis synovial fluid.

This sequence was found in a male donor with ankylosing spondylitis. The rearrangement uses TRBV19 and TRBJ1-3; D unresolved. Sequencing was carried out using blood, either unsorted or a sorted T cell fraction (not recorded which). CDR3 protein: CASNEGFSGNTIYF. In nucleotides, the CDR3 is TGTGCCAGTAATGAGGGCTTCTCTGGAAACACCATATATTTT.